The source of this TCR beta chain is a study of blood T cells in healthy people across ages. CDR3 size: 14 residues. The junction had 3 bases not matched to a gene; V was cut back by 1 base and J by 5 bases. Germline CDR1 and CDR2: MGHRA and YSYEKL. Sample-barcoded 5' priming and a J-beta primer mix drove a second PCR of 7 to 11 cycles. TCRdb independently ran MiXCR on the 5' RACE reads; one entry per CDR3 protein. The data show around 1.5 million distinct CDR3 sequences, around 36% seen once. The V gene is TRBV4-1, the J gene TRBJ2-3; 7 nucleotides align to TRBD2. Sequenced input: blood. This TCR came from a woman under 40 in good health. The CDR3 spells CASSQGSSGDTQYF. CDR3 nucleotides: TGCGCCAGCAGCCAAGGATCTAGCGGAGATACGCAGTATTTT.